These 14 T cell receptor beta chains were all obtained from the same sample, sequenced in a study of T cells in women clearing cervical HPV infection. Some clones are missing from TCRdb's copy, which holds only in-frame ones; the method was immunoSEQ multiplex PCR. In all, the sample yields approximately 38,000 clones. Specimen: blood buffy coat. These receptors all come from a woman aged 18 to 75 with a cervical HPV16 infection that either progressed to CIN3+ or cleared (not recorded which).

Details on this clone: The read finishes 3 residues shy of the CDR3 end, and the germline J gene is used to complete it. The chain uses TRBV2 and TRBJ2-3, with TRBD2 matching over 14 bases. Germline values: CDR1 SNHLY, CDR2 FYNNEI. This CDR3 contains 16 residues. V lost 10 bases to trimming and J lost 5 bases; unmatched junction nucleotides: 11. The CDR3 sequence is CATDLGLAGGIDTQYF. Incomplete CDR3 DNA: TGTGCCACCGATCTTGGACTAGCGGGGGGAATAGATACG.

In the case of this clone: The read comes to an end 3 residues before the CDR3 does, leaving the germline J gene to fill in the end. This chain connects TRBV7-2 to TRBJ1-1, with 8 bases that match TRBD1. CDR1 is SGHTA and CDR2 is FQGNSA in the germline V gene. The ends lost 4 bases at V and 6 bases at J; junction bases unmatched: 7. The CDR3 runs to 14 residues. Incomplete CDR3 DNA: TGTGCCAGCAGCTCCGGGACAGGCCGATCTGAA. It codes for CASSSGTGRSE. The full CDR3 protein is CASSSGTGRSEAFF.

On this clone itself: The CDR3 end is not reached by the read, which stops 3 residues before it; the germline J gene fills it in. V usage is TRBV5-1 and J usage is TRBJ2-2; D is ambiguous. This CDR3 comprises 14 residues. Trimming pared 3 bases from V and 1 base from J, leaving 7 bases between. Germline V lookup: CDR1 SGHRS, CDR2 YFSETQ. This CDR3 reads CASSSGQNTGELFF. The covered CDR3 bases are TGCGCCAGCAGCTCCGGTCAGAACACCGGGGAG.

Worth noting for this clone: The read ends 3 residues before the CDR3 terminus; that terminus is restored from the germline J gene. This rearrangement joins TRBV5-1 to TRBJ1-2, with TRBD1 matching over 7 bases. Germline V lookup: CDR1 SGHRS, CDR2 YFSETQ. The CDR3 is 14 amino acids. The CDR3 DNA, read in part, is TGCGCCAGCAGCGCACCGGGACAGAAATACGAC. It is translated as CASSAPGQKYD. The whole CDR3 is CASSAPGQKYDYTF. The full variable domain, in which reference TRBV5-1 and TRBJ1-2 provide the parts outside the CDR3, is KAGVTQTPRYLIKTRGQQVTLSCSPISGHRSVSWYQQTPGQGLQFLFEYFSETQRNKGNFPGRFSGRQFSNSRSEMNVSTLELGDSALYLCASSAPGQKYDYTFGSGTRLTVV.

Details on this clone: From the germline J gene comes the end of the CDR3, since the read stops 3 residues before it. The rearrangement joins TRBV18 to TRBJ1-1; D is uncertain. This CDR3 contains 14 residues. CDR1 is KGHSH and CDR2 is LQKENI in the germline V gene. V was shortened by 2 bases and J by 1 base, with 8 bases between the two germline ends. The covered CDR3 bases are TGTGCCAGCTCACCATACGAGGGGAACACTGAA. Encoded protein: CASSPYEGNTE. The whole CDR3 sequence reads CASSPYEGNTEAFF.

To note about this clone: The read falls 3 residues short of the CDR3 end, and the missing part is taken from the germline J gene. Within the sample, other DNA sequences also encode this same CDR3. V usage is TRBV7-9 and J usage is TRBJ1-4, with 10 positions matching TRBD1. V lost 3 bases, J lost 7 bases, and 5 bases stayed unmatched. This CDR3 spans 15 amino acids. Germline V lookup: CDR1 SEHNR, CDR2 FQNEAQ (reference sequence). CDR3 bases read: TGTGCCAGCAGCTTTTCGACAGGGGGCGGTGAAAAA. Encoded protein: CASSFSTGGGEK. The whole CDR3 sequence reads CASSFSTGGGEKLFF.

Concerning this clone: The CDR3 end falls 3 residues outside the read, so it is completed with the germline J gene. The rearrangement joins TRBV2 to TRBJ1-4, with TRBD1 as a possible D gene (6 bases). The CDR3 spans 14 residues. Germline assignment: CDR1 SNHLY and CDR2 FYNNEI. V lost 7 bases and J lost 7, with 16 bases in between. The CDR3: CASIWSDRSEKLFF. The DNA read from the CDR3 is TGTGCCAGCATTTGGTCAGACAGGTCTGAAAAA.

Note on this clone: The read is 3 residues too short to cover the CDR3 end, so that end is filled in from the germline J gene. V is TRBV7-8 and J is TRBJ1-2, with 10 bases identical to TRBD1. After removal of 6 bases from V and 3 bases from J, the junction contained 10 bases not matched to a gene. This CDR3 comprises 16 residues. The germline V gene has CDR1 SGHVS and CDR2 FQNEAQ. This chain's CDR3 is CASRERKGTGDYGYTF. Incomplete CDR3 DNA: TGTGCCAGCAGGGAACGAAAAGGGACAGGGGACTATGGC.

About this clone: The read halts 3 residues ahead of the CDR3 end, with the missing end drawn from the germline J gene. The V and J genes are TRBV5-1 and TRBJ1-4; D is uncertain. Germline loops: CDR1 SGHRS, CDR2 YFSETQ. The CDR3 contains 15 residues. The V gene lost 4 bases and the J gene lost 1 base, with 11 bases spanning the gap. The CDR3 loop reads CASSENIETNEKLFF. Incomplete CDR3 DNA: TGCGCCAGCAGCGAAAACATTGAAACTAATGAAAAA.

Comment on this clone: The CDR3 end lies 3 residues beyond the end of the read and is filled in from the germline J gene. This chain uses TRBV10-3 with TRBJ1-2; D remains ambiguous. There are 10 residues in the CDR3. CDR1 ENHRY and CDR2 SYGVKD come from the germline V gene. V was cut by 7 bases and J by 6 bases, with 6 bases left in between. CDR3 DNA, as far as it was read: TGTGCCATCATGGCAGATGGC. This gives the protein CAIMADG. The whole CDR3 protein reads CAIMADGYTF.

For this clone: The CDR3 goes on 3 residues after the read ends, and that part is filled in from the germline J gene. The V and J genes are TRBV20-1 and TRBJ1-6; D is uncertain. The V gene's germline CDR1 is DFQATT and CDR2 SNEGSKA (reference sequence). The CDR3 covers 14 residues. V lost 1 base, J lost 7 bases, and 11 bases lay in between. Partial CDR3 DNA: TGCAGTGCTAGAGGAGCAGGAGGCAATTCACCC. Amino acids: CSARGAGGNSP. The CDR3, in full, reads CSARGAGGNSPLHF.

Comments on this clone: From the germline J gene comes the end of the CDR3, since the read stops 3 residues before it. This chain joins TRBV10-2 and TRBJ1-1, with D possibly matching TRBD1 (6 bases). Germline V gene sequence: CDR1 WSHSY, CDR2 SAAADI. The CDR3 has 14 amino acids. Trimming removed 0 bases from V and 1 base from J, with 6 bases in between. The CDR3 loop is CASSESTGNTEAFF. Incomplete CDR3 DNA: TGCGCCAGCAGTGAGTCGACAGGGAACACTGAA.

Worth noting for this clone: The read is 3 residues too short to cover the CDR3 end, so that end is filled in from the germline J gene. The V gene is TRBV7-9, the J gene TRBJ1-1, with D tentatively TRBD1 (6 bases). The CDR3 is made up of 15 amino acids. Germline V CDR1 and CDR2: SEHNR, FQNEAQ (reference sequence). The CDR3 bases that were read are TGTGCCAGCAACTTGCCCGGACAGCTTAACTATGGC. It translates to CASNLPGQLNYG. From start to end, the CDR3 is CASNLPGQLNYGAFF. The variable domain in full, completed from reference TRBV7-9 and TRBJ1-1, reads DTGVSQNPRHKITKRGQNVTFRCDPISEHNRLYWYRQTLGQGPEFLTYFQNEAQLEKSRLLSDRFSAERPKGSFSTLEIQRTEQGDSAMYLCASNLPGQLNYGAFFGQGTRLTVV.

As for this clone: From the germline J gene comes the end of the CDR3, since the read stops 3 residues before it. The genes are TRBV20-1 and TRBJ2-5; TRBD2 agrees at 14 bases. Germline lookup yields CDR1 DFQATT and CDR2 SNEGSKA (reference sequence). V trimming: 5 bases; J trimming: 6 bases; junction bases outside the gene matches: 8. The CDR3 contains 15 residues. The CDR3 spells CSALKTSGGVQTQYF. The sequenced part of the CDR3 DNA is TGCAGTGCTCTGAAGACTAGCGGGGGGGTCCAGACC.